This TCR beta chain was profiled in a study of cytomegalovirus exposure and HLA in healthy donors. Study background: An early data release held around 80 million unique TCRs from HLA-typed donors. Overall study findings and caveats: In a later analysis, specific HLA alleles were associated with around 17,000 TCR beta sequences at a 0.05 false discovery rate.

PCR involved 60 Vbeta and 13 Jbeta primers. Assay: immunoSEQ multiplex PCR; the TCRdb copy retains only in-frame clones and omits some. The sample holds roughly 150,000 clones; 70% to 80% are singletons and the top ten take approximately 13%. CDR1 GTSNPN and CDR2 SVGIG come from the germline V gene (reference sequence). Trimming took 5 bases from V and 9 from J; bases not matched to a gene: 11. This CDR3 is 15 amino acids long. Healthy people donating bone marrow made up the donors. There are a few counts of this clone. Its specificity is unknown. The chain combines TRBV30 with TRBJ1-6; 9 bases fit TRBD1. The receptor was derived from a man aged 35 to 55 in good health and CMV-seropositive. The sequencing sample was made of PBMCs. DNA of the CDR3: TGTGCCTGGCGGCGGCAGACAGGGGGTATTTCACCCCTCCACTTT. This translates into CAWRRQTGGISPLHF.